This TCR beta chain was obtained from a study of blood T cell repertoires in COVID-19. The CDR3 consists of 14 residues. Per the germline V gene, CDR1 is KGHDR and CDR2 is SFDVKD. Trimming took 5 bases from V and 3 from J; bases not matched to a gene: 3. Clones were read by immunoSEQ multiplex PCR, and TCRdb kept only the in-frame ones, dropping some. This sample carries fewer than 250,000 clones, around 85% of them seen once, and the ten largest clones take about 2.2%. The rearrangement joins TRBV24-1 to TRBJ2-3, with 8 bases identical to TRBD2. The clonotype was recovered from a woman aged 45-59 years with acute or convalescent COVID-19. The sequenced material came from peripheral blood. Here the CDR3 reads CATSAGGGTDTQYF. The CDR3 DNA reads TGTGCCACCAGTGCCGGGGGGGGGACAGATACGCAGTATTTT.